This T cell receptor (beta chain) emerged from a study of T-cell reconstitution after alpha-beta-depleted transplantation in children. The study's findings and limits: The main origin of T-cell counts and diversity one year after transplant was newly produced T cells.

The germline gives CDR1 SGHRS, CDR2 YFSETQ. V dropped 0 bases and J dropped 4; count of bases not matched to a gene: 3. The CDR3 extends over 15 amino acids. Unique molecular identifiers were used in preparing the TCRbeta library. Each CDR3 protein gets one entry after TCRdb re-called the PCR reads with MiXCR. Counted here are a few hundred thousand distinct CDR3 sequences, approximately 30% occurring once; the ten biggest clones make up around a third. In its sample, this clonotype was seen many times. Its antigen is currently unknown. This material consisted of PBMCs, taken before TCRalphabeta/CD19-depleted stem cell transplant. This receptor was identified in a boy under three years old with Wiskott-Aldrich syndrome, due to receive a stem cell transplant. The chain combines TRBV5-1 with TRBJ2-2, with 7 bases that match TRBD1. DNA of the CDR3: TGCGCCAGCAGCTTGGATCGGACAGGCACCGGGGAGCTGTTTTTT. It yields the protein CASSLDRTGTGELFF.